The clone carrying this T cell receptor beta chain has just a few counts. Its antigen is as yet unknown. Method: immunoSEQ multiplex PCR; TCRdb's copy keeps in-frame clones and lacks some. The sample lists 3,000 to 4,500 clones, 20% to 25% occurring once. These data come from a study of T cells in localized non-small cell lung cancer. General study findings and limits: Investigators sequenced only a single tumor region, leaving heterogeneity possible. It was uninvolved adjacent lung that showed the highest T cell clonality, exceeding tumor.

Germline V gene sequence: CDR1 SGHNT, CDR2 YENEEA. The CDR3 totals 16 residues. J was trimmed by 3 bases and V by 6 bases; bases with no gene match: 6. V gene TRBV11-3 combines with J gene TRBJ2-6; TRBD1 matches at 9 bases. This receptor was identified in a woman aged 35-75 years with stage I lung adenocarcinoma. The source material was lung tumor tissue, sampled before any cancer treatment. The CDR3 DNA reads as TGTGCCAGCAGGACTACAGGGGGCGTTGGGGCCAACGTCCTGACTTTC. It is translated as CASRTTGGVGANVLTF.